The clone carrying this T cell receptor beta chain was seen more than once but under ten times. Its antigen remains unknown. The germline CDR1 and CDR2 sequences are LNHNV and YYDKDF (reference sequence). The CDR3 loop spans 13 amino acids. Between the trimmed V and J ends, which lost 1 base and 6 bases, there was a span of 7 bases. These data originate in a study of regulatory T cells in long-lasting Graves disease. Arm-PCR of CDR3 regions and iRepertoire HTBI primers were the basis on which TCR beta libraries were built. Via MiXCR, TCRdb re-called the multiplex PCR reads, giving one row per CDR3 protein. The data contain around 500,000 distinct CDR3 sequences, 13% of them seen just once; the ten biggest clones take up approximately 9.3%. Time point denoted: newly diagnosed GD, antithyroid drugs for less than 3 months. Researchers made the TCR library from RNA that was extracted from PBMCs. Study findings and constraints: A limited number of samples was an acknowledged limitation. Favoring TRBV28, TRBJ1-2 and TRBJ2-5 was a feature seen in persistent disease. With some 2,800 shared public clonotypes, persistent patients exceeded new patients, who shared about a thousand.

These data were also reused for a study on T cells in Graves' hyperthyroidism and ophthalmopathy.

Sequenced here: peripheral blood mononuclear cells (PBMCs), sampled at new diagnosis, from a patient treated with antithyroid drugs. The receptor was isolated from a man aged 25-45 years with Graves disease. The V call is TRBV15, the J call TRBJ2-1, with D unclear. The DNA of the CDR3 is TGTGCCACCAGCAGAGTCGTTTCCAATGAGCAGTTCTTC. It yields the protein CATSRVVSNEQFF. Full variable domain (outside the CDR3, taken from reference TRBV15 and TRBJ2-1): DAMVIQNPRYQVTQFGKPVTLSCSQTLNHNVMYWYQQKSSQAPKLLFHYYDKDFNNEADTPDNFQSRRPNTSFCFLDIRSPGLGDTAMYLCATSRVVSNEQFFGPGTRLTVL.